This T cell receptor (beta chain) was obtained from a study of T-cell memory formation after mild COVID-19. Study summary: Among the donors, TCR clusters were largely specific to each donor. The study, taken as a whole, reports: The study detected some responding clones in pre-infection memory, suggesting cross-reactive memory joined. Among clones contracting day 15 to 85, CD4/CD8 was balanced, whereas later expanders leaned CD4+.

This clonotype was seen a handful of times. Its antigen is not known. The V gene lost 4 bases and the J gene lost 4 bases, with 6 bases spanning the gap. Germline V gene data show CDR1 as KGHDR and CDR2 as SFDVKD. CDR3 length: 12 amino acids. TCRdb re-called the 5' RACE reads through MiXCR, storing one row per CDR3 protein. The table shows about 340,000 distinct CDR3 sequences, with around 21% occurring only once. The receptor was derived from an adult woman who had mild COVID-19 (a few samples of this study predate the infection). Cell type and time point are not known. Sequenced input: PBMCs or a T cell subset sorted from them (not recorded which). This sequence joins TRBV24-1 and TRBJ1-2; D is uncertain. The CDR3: CATSDPTYGYTF. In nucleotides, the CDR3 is TGTGCCACCAGTGACCCAACCTATGGCTACACCTTC.